The sequence of this TCR beta chain was determined in a study of identical twins. The CDR3 loop spans 14 amino acids. V shed 5 bases and J 6 bases; nucleotides not matched to a gene: 6. Germline V CDR1 and CDR2: DFQATT, SNEGSKA (reference sequence). It was template switching that added a universal primer site, and there were unique molecular identifiers on the cDNA. TCRdb passed the 5' RACE reads through MiXCR, listing each CDR3 protein once. Among some 1,700,000 distinct CDR3 sequences listed, around a third were seen once. This clonotype has just a few counts. The antigen remains unidentified. Study findings and constraints: There were fewer insertions in abundant cord blood beta clonotypes, but memory repertoires showed no such pattern.

The chain combines TRBV20-1 with TRBJ2-1, with 11 bases that match TRBD2. The TCR originated in a newborn girl in good health. Sequencing was performed on cord blood. The CDR3 region has the DNA TGCAGTGCTTTTAGCGGGAGGGGAAGCAATGAGCAGTTCTTC. Protein product: CSAFSGRGSNEQFF.